Sequencing of this T cell receptor (beta chain) was carried out in a study of blood T cell repertoires in COVID-19. Germline V lookup: CDR1 SGHAT, CDR2 FQNNGV. The J segment lost 3 bases and the V segment lost 2 bases, leaving 3 bases of the junction unmatched. CDR3 size: 14 residues. Under the authors' procedure: For nucleated cells, counts were estimated from reference gene primer amplification. Using immunoSEQ multiplex PCR, the repertoire was profiled, and TCRdb retains in-frame clones only, with some absent. V and J calls and clone size follow that table, whereas D and trimming were derived from the DNA. The repertoire has about 370,000 clones, 75% to 90% of them found once; the top ten carry 0.95% to 1.1%.

The sequence was collected from a man between 18 and 35 years old who had recovered from COVID-19. The chain links TRBV11-2 to TRBJ1-1, with 7 nucleotides matching TRBD1. Specimen: PBMCs or T cells enriched from blood (not recorded which). This CDR3 reads CASSLPTGDTEAFF. Written as DNA, the CDR3 is TGTGCCAGCAGCTTACCAACAGGGGACACTGAAGCTTTCTTT.